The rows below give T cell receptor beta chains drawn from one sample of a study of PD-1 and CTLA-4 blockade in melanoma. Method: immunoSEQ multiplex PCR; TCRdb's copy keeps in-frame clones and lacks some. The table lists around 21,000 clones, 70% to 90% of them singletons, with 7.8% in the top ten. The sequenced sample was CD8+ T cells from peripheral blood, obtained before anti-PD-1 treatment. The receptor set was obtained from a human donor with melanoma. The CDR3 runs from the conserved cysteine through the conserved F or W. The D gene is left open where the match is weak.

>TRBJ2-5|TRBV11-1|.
CASSLNWQGIEETQYF
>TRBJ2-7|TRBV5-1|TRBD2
CASSPHWTGGYEQYF
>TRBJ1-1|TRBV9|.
CASSVSDADTEAFF
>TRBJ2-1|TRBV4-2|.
CASSQEMSAISYNEQFF
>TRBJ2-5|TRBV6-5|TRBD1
CASSYGTGKQETQYF
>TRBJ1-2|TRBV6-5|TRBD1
CASSGDRGPYGYTF
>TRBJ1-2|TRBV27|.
CASSGGGGYTF
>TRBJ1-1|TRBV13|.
CASGANTEAFF
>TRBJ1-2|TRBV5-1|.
CASSLAGEGYTF
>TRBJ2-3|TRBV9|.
CASSPFFSTDTQYF
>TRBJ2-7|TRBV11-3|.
CASSSASGEQYF
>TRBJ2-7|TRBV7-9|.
CASSSKTSYEQYF
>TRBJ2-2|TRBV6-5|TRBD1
CASSLQGTGELFF
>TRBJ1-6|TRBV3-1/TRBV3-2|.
CASSQVQGDESPLHF
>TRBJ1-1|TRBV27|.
CASSLSAGAEAFF
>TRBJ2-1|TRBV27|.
CASRSSATHYNEQFF
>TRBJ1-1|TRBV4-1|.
CASSQTNTEAFF
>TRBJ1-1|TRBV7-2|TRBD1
CASSSQGGSEAFF
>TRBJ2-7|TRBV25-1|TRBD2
CASSEPGLGFSEQYF
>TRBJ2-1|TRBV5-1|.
CASSLRSYNEQFF
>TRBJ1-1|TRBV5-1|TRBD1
CASSLARTGATEAFF
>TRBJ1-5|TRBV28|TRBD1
CASSLEPRGPNQPQHF
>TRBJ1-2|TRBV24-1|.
CATSDSPASDSVYGYTF
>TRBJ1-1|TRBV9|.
CASSALGAEAFF
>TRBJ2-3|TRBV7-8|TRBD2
CASSLGSGGAPDTQYF
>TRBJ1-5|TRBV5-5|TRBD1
CASSFSAPTGNQPQHF
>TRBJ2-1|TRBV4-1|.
CASSQGTVSYNEQFF
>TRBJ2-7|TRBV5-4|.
CASSLGFGGSSEQYF
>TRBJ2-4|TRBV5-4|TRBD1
CASSPDRGAAKNIQYF
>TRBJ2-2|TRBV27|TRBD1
CASSRDRGYTGELFF
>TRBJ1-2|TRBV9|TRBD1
CASSAPGGQVYGYTF
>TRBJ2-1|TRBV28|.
CASTPGEVSSYNEQFF
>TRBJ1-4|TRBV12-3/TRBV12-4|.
CASSDSEDEKLFF
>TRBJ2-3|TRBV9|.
CASSADSTDTQYF
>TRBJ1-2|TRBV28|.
CASSLGPNYGYTF
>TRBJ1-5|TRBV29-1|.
CSVGLGEGQPQHF
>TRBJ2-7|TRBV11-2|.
CASSHSGPYEQYF
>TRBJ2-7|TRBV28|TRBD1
CASSLSWTGDEQYF
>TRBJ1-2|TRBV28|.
CASSQGGGYTF
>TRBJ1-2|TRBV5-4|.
CASRESGDPFGYTF
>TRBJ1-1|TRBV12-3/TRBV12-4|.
CASSKRTEAFF
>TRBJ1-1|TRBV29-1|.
CSVEGGMNTEAFF
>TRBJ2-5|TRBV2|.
CASSVGTQYF
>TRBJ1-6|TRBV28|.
CASSSPLRDVYNSPLHF
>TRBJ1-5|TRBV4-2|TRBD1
CASSQDYWAGGDNQPQHF
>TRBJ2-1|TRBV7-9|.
CASSSPLGAHEEFF
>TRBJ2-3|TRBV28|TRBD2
CASSLGTTGTDTQYF
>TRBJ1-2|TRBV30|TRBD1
CAWSDRGPDGYTF
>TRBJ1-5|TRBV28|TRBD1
CASVRGANQPQHF
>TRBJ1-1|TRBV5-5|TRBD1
CASSVDRGTEAFF
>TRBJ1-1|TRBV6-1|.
CASSEYGFMNTEAFF
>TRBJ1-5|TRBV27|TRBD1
CASSLSRTGTGQPQHF
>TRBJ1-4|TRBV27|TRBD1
CASSRQGEEKLFF